One and the same sample provided the 9 T cell receptor beta chains below, sequenced in a study of technical replicates of blood from a handful of donors (dated by TCRdb to between 2016 and 2019). Libraries were prepared through the immunoSEQ multiplex PCR assay. This is the immuneACCESS table as TCRdb keeps it, with only in-frame sequences that have V and J called. A part of the clones is gone; compared with another copy, unresolved V genes explain less than half, and the rest is unexplained. The table for this sample lists 90,000 to 100,000 clones; less than 95% of them were counted only once. The top ten clones comprise about 0.35% of the sample. The sample comprised T cells isolated from PBMCs. These receptors were obtained from a human donor in good health.

This chain joins TRBV19 and TRBJ2-7; 11 bases are shared with TRBD2. V lost 4 bases and J lost 3; bases outside the gene matches: 2. The germline V gene has CDR1 LNHDA and CDR2 SQIVND (reference sequence). CDR3 size: 14 residues. The CDR3 nucleotides read TGTGCCAGTAGTAACGGACTAGCGGGCTACGAGCAGTACTTC. This gives the protein CASSNGLAGYEQYF.

V and J are TRBV5-1 and TRBJ2-3, with 9 nucleotides matching TRBD2. The CDR3 totals 15 residues. Germline lookup yields CDR1 SGHRS and CDR2 YFSETQ. V lost 3 bases, J lost 4 bases, and 6 bases stayed unmatched. CDR3 coding DNA: TGCGCCAGCAGCTCATTAGCGGGAGTTTCAGATACGCAGTATTTT. This gives the protein CASSSLAGVSDTQYF.

V usage is TRBV19 and J usage is TRBJ2-3, with TRBD2 matching over 8 bases. Trimming removed 3 bases from V and 0 bases from J; junction bases left unmatched: 2. Germline V gene lookup returns CDR1 LNHDA and CDR2 SQIVND (reference sequence). This CDR3 contains 15 residues. CDR3 nucleotides: TGTGCCAGTAGTATTACTAGCGGAAGCACAGATACGCAGTATTTT. As protein: CASSITSGSTDTQYF.

The V gene is TRBV18, the J gene TRBJ2-1, with D maybe TRBD1 (5 bases). Germline V lookup: CDR1 KGHSH, CDR2 LQKENI. V was trimmed by 2 bases and J by 5 bases, leaving 10 bases between them. The CDR3 is 14 residues long. The CDR3 DNA sequence: TGTGCCAGCTCACCAGCCGAGGACAACAATGAGCAGTTCTTC. This gives the protein CASSPAEDNNEQFF.

In DNA form, the CDR3 reads TGTGCCAGCAGTGACCCTTATACAGGGGCCTATGGCTACACCTTC. This sequence encodes CASSDPYTGAYGYTF. This chain connects TRBV6-1 to TRBJ1-2; 7 positions match TRBD1. The V segment lost 3 bases and the J segment 4 bases; nucleotides outside the gene matches: 8. Germline V gene lookup returns CDR1 MNHNS and CDR2 SASEGT. This CDR3 is built from 15 residues.

The V gene is TRBV5-4, the J gene TRBJ2-1, with D maybe TRBD2 (6 bases). V was shortened by 4 bases and J by 3 bases, with 14 bases between the two germline ends. Per germline, CDR1 SGHNT and CDR2 YYREEE (reference sequence). This CDR3 has 15 amino acids. The CDR3 sequence: CASSPEGSDYNEQFF. CDR3 coding DNA: TGTGCCAGCAGCCCGGAGGGCAGCGACTACAATGAGCAGTTCTTC.

The V gene is TRBV29-1, the J gene TRBJ1-2; 7 nucleotides align to TRBD1. The junction had 11 bases not matched to a gene; V was cut back by 7 bases and J by 12 bases. Germline V lookup: CDR1 SQVTM, CDR2 ANQGSEA. The CDR3 is 11 residues long. The CDR3 region is CSARTGTGHTF. CDR3 in DNA: TGCAGCGCCAGGACAGGAACCGGCCACACCTTC.

The chain carries TRBV4-3 and TRBJ1-4, with D possibly being TRBD1 (6 bases). V lost 4 bases and J lost 0, with 21 bases in between. The CDR3 is 19 residues long. Germline values: CDR1 LGHNA, CDR2 YSLEER. The CDR3 sequence is CASSPDLLAGAATNEKLFF. In DNA form, the CDR3 reads TGCGCCAGCAGCCCGGACCTCCTCGCGGGGGCAGCAACTAATGAAAAACTGTTTTTT.

V gene TRBV6-1 combines with J gene TRBJ1-5; no clear D. Germline lookup yields CDR1 MNHNS and CDR2 SASEGT. V lost 3 bases to trimming and J lost 3 bases, with 6 bases between them. The CDR3 sequence is 13 residues long. CDR3 bases: TGTGCCAGCAGTGATCGAGTCAATCAGCCCCAGCATTTT. As protein: CASSDRVNQPQHF.